This T cell receptor beta chain was documented in a study of T cells in Graves' hyperthyroidism and ophthalmopathy. Hyperthyroidism in the patients, aged 18 to 65, was newly diagnosed and under 2 months in duration. Of note for this clonotype: A clone one base away is much larger, so this may be a read error.

J gave up 7 bases and V 4 bases, and 1 base lay outside the gene matches. The CDR3 sequence is 13 residues long. Germline V lookup: CDR1 SGHRS, CDR2 YFSETQ. Regions amplified from RNA transcripts were the TCR beta CDR3 regions. During a first-round RT-PCR of the TCR CDR3, the HTBI primer set was used. TCRdb independently ran MiXCR on the multiplex PCR reads; one entry per CDR3 protein. This table has roughly 630,000 distinct CDR3 sequences, more than 15% appearing once. Sequencing used blood. The origin of this receptor is a woman between 25 and 40 years old with Graves' hyperthyroidism. The genes are TRBV5-1 and TRBJ2-1; 11 bases line up with TRBD1. The CDR3 DNA follows: TGCGCCAGCAGCGGGGACAGGGGGAATGAGCAGTTCTTC. Its protein product is CASSGDRGNEQFF.